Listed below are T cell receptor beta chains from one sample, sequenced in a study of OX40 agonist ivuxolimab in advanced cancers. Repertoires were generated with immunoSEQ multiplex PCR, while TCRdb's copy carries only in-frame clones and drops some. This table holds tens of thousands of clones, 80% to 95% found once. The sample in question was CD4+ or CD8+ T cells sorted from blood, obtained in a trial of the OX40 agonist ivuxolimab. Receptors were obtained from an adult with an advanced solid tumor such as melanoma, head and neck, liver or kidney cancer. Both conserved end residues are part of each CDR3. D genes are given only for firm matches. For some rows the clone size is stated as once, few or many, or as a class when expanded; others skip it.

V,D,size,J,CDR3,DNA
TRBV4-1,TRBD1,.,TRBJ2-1,CASSPRDRVAFDNEQFF,TGCGCCAGCAGTCCTCGGGACAGGGTAGCTTTTGACAATGAGCAGTTCTTC
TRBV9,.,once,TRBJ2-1,CASSPTTSYNEQFF,TGTGCCAGCAGCCCAACCACTAGCTACAATGAGCAGTTCTTC
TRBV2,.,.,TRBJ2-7,CASSGTGVYEQYF,TGTGCCAGCAGTGGGACGGGAGTCTACGAGCAGTACTTC
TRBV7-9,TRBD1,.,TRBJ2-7,CASSQTGAAYEQYF,TGTGCCAGCAGCCAAACAGGGGCCGCCTACGAGCAGTACTTC
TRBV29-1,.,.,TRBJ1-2,CSVITGGRGYTF,TGCAGCGTTATAACCGGGGGTCGTGGCTACACCTTC
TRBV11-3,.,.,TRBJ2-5,CASSLGPAPQETQYF,TGTGCCAGCAGCTTAGGCCCAGCCCCACAAGAGACCCAGTACTTC
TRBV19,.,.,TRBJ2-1,CASSIGTDYNEQFF,TGTGCCAGTAGTATAGGGACAGACTACAATGAGCAGTTCTTC
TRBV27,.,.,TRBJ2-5,CASRNLGEAETQYF,TGTGCCAGCAGGAACCTTGGGGAGGCGGAGACCCAGTACTTC
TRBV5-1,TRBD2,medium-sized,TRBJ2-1,CASSPGTSGLYNEQFF,TGCGCCAGCAGCCCCGGGACTAGCGGGTTATACAATGAGCAGTTCTTC
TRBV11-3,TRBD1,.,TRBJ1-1,CASSPDRGRNPEAFF,TGTGCCAGCAGCCCGGACAGGGGGCGAAATCCTGAAGCTTTCTTT
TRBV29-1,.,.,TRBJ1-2,CSVEDTASVQGSGYTF,TGCAGCGTTGAAGATACGGCCTCGGTACAGGGTTCAGGCTACACCTTC
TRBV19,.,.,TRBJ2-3,CASIPAQGLRTDTQYF,TGTGCCAGTATACCGGCCCAGGGACTGCGCACAGATACGCAGTATTTT
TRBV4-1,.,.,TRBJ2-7,CASSQEEGYYEQYF,TGCGCCAGCAGCCAAGAGGAGGGATATTACGAGCAGTACTTC
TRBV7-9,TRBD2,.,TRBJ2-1,CASSFGLAGSNEQFF,TGTGCCAGCAGCTTTGGACTAGCGGGAAGCAATGAGCAGTTCTTC
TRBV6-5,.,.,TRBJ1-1,CASTAFEAPEAFF,TGTGCCAGCACCGCTTTTGAGGCTCCTGAAGCTTTCTTT
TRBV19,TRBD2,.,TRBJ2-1,CASSVTSGGYNEQFF,TGTGCCAGTAGTGTGACTAGCGGGGGGTACAATGAGCAGTTCTTC
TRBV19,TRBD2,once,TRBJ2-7,CASSSTGISGSSAEQYF,TGTGCCAGTAGCTCCACGGGTATTAGCGGGAGTTCAGCCGAGCAGTACTTC
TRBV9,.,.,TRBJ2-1,CASSVAITGDEQFF,TGTGCCAGCAGCGTAGCTATAACGGGCGATGAGCAGTTCTTC
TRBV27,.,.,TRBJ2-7,CASSFSSGASYEQYF,TGTGCCAGCAGTTTCTCTTCAGGGGCCTCCTACGAGCAGTACTTC
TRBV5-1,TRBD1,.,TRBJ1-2,CASSTGQDVTYGYTF,TGCGCCAGCAGCACCGGACAGGATGTTACCTATGGCTACACCTTC
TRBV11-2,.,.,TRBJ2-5,CASSLILGETQYF,TGTGCCAGCAGCTTAATACTGGGAGAGACCCAGTACTTC
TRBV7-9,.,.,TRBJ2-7,CASSPGLIYEQYF,TGTGCCAGCAGTCCGGGACTTATCTACGAGCAGTACTTC
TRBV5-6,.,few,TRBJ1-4,CASSWGTPQMNEKLFF,TGTGCCAGCAGCTGGGGGACACCACAGATGAATGAAAAACTGTTTTTT
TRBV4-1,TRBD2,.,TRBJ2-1,CASSHTSGGNNEQFF,TGCGCCAGCAGCCATACTAGCGGGGGGAACAATGAGCAGTTCTTC
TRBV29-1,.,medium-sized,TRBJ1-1,CSVAPNTEAFF,TGCAGCGTAGCCCCGAACACTGAAGCTTTCTTT
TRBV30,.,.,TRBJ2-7,CAWSAPGAYEQYF,TGTGCCTGGAGTGCCCCAGGGGCCTACGAGCAGTACTTC
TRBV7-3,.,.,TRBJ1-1,CASSLSGRENTEAFF,TGTGCCAGCAGCCTTTCGGGACGGGAGAACACTGAAGCTTTCTTT
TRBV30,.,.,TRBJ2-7,CAWSPDGPYEQYF,TGTGCCTGGAGCCCGGACGGTCCCTACGAGCAGTACTTC
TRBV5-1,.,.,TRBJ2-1,CASSSLGASFGSNEQFF,TGCGCCAGCAGCTCGTTAGGGGCAAGCTTTGGGAGTAATGAGCAGTTCTTC
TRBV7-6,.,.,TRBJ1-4,CASSPPAAASGEKLFF,TGTGCCAGCAGCCCCCCTGCCGCGGCGAGTGGCGAAAAACTGTTTTTT
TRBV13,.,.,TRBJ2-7,CASSWGYEQYF,TGTGCCAGCAGCTGGGGCTACGAGCAGTACTTC
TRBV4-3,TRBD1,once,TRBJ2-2,CASSQGTGDFGELFF,TGCGCCAGCAGCCAAGGCACAGGGGATTTCGGGGAGCTGTTTTTT
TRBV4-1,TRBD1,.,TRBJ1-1,CASSQEGQGAMTNTEAFF,TGCGCCAGCAGCCAAGAGGGGCAGGGGGCGATGACAAACACTGAAGCTTTCTTT
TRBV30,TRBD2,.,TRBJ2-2,CAGPGGTGELFF,TGTGCCGGTCCGGGAGGCACCGGGGAGCTGTTTTTT
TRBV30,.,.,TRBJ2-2,CAWSVRGLANTGELFF,TGTGCCTGGAGTGTACGGGGACTCGCGAACACCGGGGAGCTGTTTTTT